This TCR beta chain was obtained from a study of control samples from healthy donors and cancer patients. Germline CDR1 reads SEHNR; CDR2 reads FQNEAQ (reference sequence). V was shortened by 4 bases and J by 6 bases, with 21 bases between the two germline ends. The CDR3 loop spans 16 amino acids. Method: immunoSEQ multiplex PCR; TCRdb's copy keeps in-frame clones and lacks some. This table has around 94,000 clones, about nine tenths appearing once. The chain combines TRBV7-9 with TRBJ1-1; D is perhaps TRBD1 (5 bases). The source material was blood. The TCR sequence derives from a woman between 18 and 30 years old in good health. The CDR3, as DNA: TGTGCCAGCAGCTCGAAATACGGGGGAAAGGCTCCTGAAGCTTTCTTT. Translating gives CASSSKYGGKAPEAFF.